This T cell receptor beta chain was identified during a study of cytomegalovirus exposure and HLA in healthy donors. The study, taken as a whole, reports: A later analysis found first-cohort TCR clusters tended to co-occur in the 90 to 150 validation repertoires.

V was cut by 2 bases and J by 4 bases, with 14 bases left in between. This CDR3 region has 14 residues. The germline gives CDR1 GTSNPN, CDR2 SVGIG (reference sequence). Only in-frame clones appear in the TCRdb table, and some are missing; sequencing was by immunoSEQ multiplex PCR. Of 150,000 to 200,000 clones listed, more than 75% are singletons. As to this clone: Its antigen is not identified.

The chain recombines TRBV30 with TRBJ1-2, with TRBD1 as a possible D gene (5 bases). Sequencing was done on a sample of PBMCs. The receptor was derived from a man between 18 and 29 years old in good health and CMV-seropositive. The CDR3 region is CAWSTDRFSYGYTF. In DNA form, the CDR3 reads TGTGCCTGGAGTACCGACAGATTCTCCTATGGCTACACCTTC. Full variable domain (outside the CDR3, taken from reference TRBV30 and TRBJ1-2): SQTIHQWPATLVQPVGSPLSLECTVEGTSNPNLYWYRQAAGRGLQLLFYSVGIGQISSEVPQNLSASRPQDRQFILSSKKLLLSDSGFYLCAWSTDRFSYGYTFGSGTRLTVV.